A single sample is the source of the 5 T cell receptor beta chains below, sequenced in a study of a mutant IDH1 vaccine in newly diagnosed glioma. Libraries were prepared by immunoSEQ multiplex PCR; TCRdb keeps only in-frame clonotypes and omits some of them. The sample has some 100,000 clones; 83% are singletons. The sample's time point: baseline, week 1 (first vaccination visit). Described treatment: pre-vaccination baseline after standard-of-care therapy. Source: PBMCs, taken from a glioma patient treated with radiotherapy, temozolomide or both. The receptors were sampled from a woman aged 45-65 years with glioma.

V is TRBV5-1 and J is TRBJ1-1; TRBD1 might be the D (5 bases). CDR3 length: 16 residues. V was shortened by 1 base and J by 0 bases, with 13 bases between the two germline ends. Germline CDR1 reads SGHRS; CDR2 reads YFSETQ. CDR3 in amino acids: CASSLWGSSMNTEAFF. The CDR3 DNA reads TGCGCCAGCAGCTTGTGGGGGAGTTCTATGAACACTGAAGCTTTCTTT.

The chain joins TRBV18 to TRBJ1-5; D ambiguous. The CDR3 has 16 residues. Trimming shortened V by 2 bases and J by 2 bases, and 13 bases separated the two germline ends. Germline V gives CDR1 KGHSH, CDR2 LQKENI. The CDR3 here is CASSPEVPVGNQPQHF. The CDR3 region has the DNA TGTGCCAGCTCACCAGAGGTCCCTGTGGGCAATCAGCCCCAGCATTTT.

The chain combines TRBV20-1 with TRBJ1-4; D uncertain. CDR1 is DFQATT, CDR2 SNEGSKA, per germline (reference sequence). The CDR3 has 11 residues. The V gene lost 2 bases and the J gene lost 8 bases, with 6 bases spanning the gap. CDR3 protein: CSARTLEKLFF. The CDR3 DNA reads as TGCAGTGCTAGAACCTTAGAAAAACTGTTTTTT.

This chain connects TRBV27 to TRBJ1-2, with TRBD1 matching over 9 bases. From germline, CDR1 is MNHEY and CDR2 SMNVEV (reference sequence). Trimming cost V 6 bases and J 7 bases; bases outside gene matches: 6. This CDR3 comprises 13 residues. The CDR3 sequence is CASRIDRGGGYTF. CDR3 DNA sequence: TGTGCCAGCAGAATCGACAGGGGGGGTGGCTACACCTTC.

This clone was seen just once. The chain employs TRBV2 and TRBJ2-7; D might be TRBD1 (6 bases). The CDR3 covers 12 residues. CDR1 and CDR2 from the germline V gene are SNHLY and FYNNEI. Trimming cost V 3 bases and J 4 bases, with 7 bases left between them. CDR3 DNA: TGTGCCAGCAGTGATGGACAGTACGAGCAGTACTTC. The encoded protein is CASSDGQYEQYF.